Presented here are 13 T cell receptor beta chains from one specimen sequenced in a study of T cell repertoires in cytomegalovirus infection. No cognate antigen is known for these TCRs. TCRdb used MiXCR to reprocess the reads, holding one entry per CDR3 protein. The sample yields hundreds of thousands of distinct CDR3 sequences, around 30% seen once. The source was cultured PBMCs, collected from culture after CMV antigen stimulation. All receptors derive from a human donor in good health (CMV status not recorded). Some clones in this sample may be carry-over from other donors' samples.

There are a few counts of this clonotype. The chain recombines TRBV18 with TRBJ2-3, with 10 bases lining up with TRBD2. Germline CDR1 and CDR2: KGHSH and LQKENI. This CDR3 has 15 amino acids. Losses at the gene ends were 6 bases for V and 6 bases for J; bases not matched to a gene: 9. Here the CDR3 DNA reads TGTGCCAGCTCGCTACTAGCGGGGCCCCAGGATACGCAGTATTTT. Its translation: CASSLLAGPQDTQYF.

This clonotype was detected only a few times. The rearrangement links TRBV10-3 to TRBJ2-7, with 8 nucleotides matching TRBD2. The V and J ends lost 10 bases and 4 bases, in that order; junction bases with no gene match: 6. Germline CDR1 is ENHRY and CDR2 is SYGVKD. The CDR3 loop spans 12 amino acids. The CDR3 region is CATKRESYEQYF. CDR3 in DNA: TGTGCCACCAAGCGGGAGTCATACGAGCAGTACTTC.

This clonotype was seen a handful of times. The CDR3 sequence is CASRGTSGNNEQFF. CDR3 bases: TGTGCCAGCAGGGGGACTAGCGGTAACAATGAGCAGTTCTTC. The V and J genes are TRBV6-5 and TRBJ2-1, with TRBD2 matching 11 bases. The germline V gene encodes CDR1 MNHEY and CDR2 SVGAGI. This CDR3 is built from 14 residues. Trimming took 6 bases from V and 5 from J; bases not matched to a gene: 3.

This clonotype came up many times. This chain links TRBV7-2 with TRBJ2-7; 8 bases fit TRBD2. The J segment lost 5 bases and the V segment lost 5 bases, leaving 5 bases of the junction unmatched. This CDR3 region has 13 residues. CDR1 and CDR2 from the germline V gene are SGHTA and FQGNSA. The CDR3 here is CASSKQAGDEQYF. The CDR3 coding sequence is TGTGCCAGCAGCAAACAAGCGGGAGACGAGCAGTACTTC.

This clonotype was counted ten times or more. V gene TRBV7-8 combines with J gene TRBJ1-2; unclear D gene. Germline CDR1 is SGHVS and CDR2 is FQNEAQ. This CDR3 has 15 amino acids. V was trimmed by 1 base and J by 4 bases, leaving 13 bases between them. CDR3 residues: CASSLEPPGPYGYTF. The CDR3 DNA reads TGTGCCAGCAGCTTAGAGCCGCCTGGTCCCTATGGCTACACCTTC.

J is TRBJ2-1 and V is TRBV19; TRBD2 matches at 9 bases. The germline gives CDR1 LNHDA, CDR2 SQIVND (reference sequence). With V trimmed by 6 bases and J by 6 bases, 6 bases remained unmatched. The CDR3 spans 14 residues. The CDR3 is CASRLAGFRNEQFF. The CDR3 DNA is TGTGCCAGTAGGCTAGCGGGGTTTCGCAATGAGCAGTTCTTC.

This clonotype has a count of ten or more. The rearrangement joins TRBV7-2 to TRBJ1-5; maybe TRBD1 (5 bases). CDR1 is SGHTA, CDR2 FQGNSA, per germline. This CDR3 is 13 amino acids long. V was clipped by 5 bases and J by 7 bases, with 12 bases between them. DNA for the CDR3: TGTGCCAGCAGCGCTTACCCAGGGCAGCCCCAGCATTTT. Translating it yields CASSAYPGQPQHF.

CDR3 loop: CASTQYGREGHGYTF. For the CDR3, the DNA is TGTGCCAGCACCCAGTATGGGAGGGAGGGCCATGGCTACACCTTC. The chain joins TRBV12-3 or TRBV12-4 to TRBJ1-2, with D unclear. V was clipped by 7 bases and J by 6 bases, with 21 bases between them. This CDR3 spans 15 amino acids.

The gene calls are TRBV28 and TRBJ2-5; no firm D call. The V gene's germline CDR1 is MDHEN and CDR2 SYDVKM. This CDR3 has 10 residues. V lost 6 bases to trimming and J lost 10 bases, with 9 bases between them. In DNA form, the CDR3 reads TGTGCCAGCAGACCTGGCGGCCAGTACTTC. Translated, it gives CASRPGGQYF.

The sample holds one count of this clonotype. V gene TRBV20-1 combines with J gene TRBJ1-2; TRBD1 is a possible D gene (5 bases). The CDR3 has 11 amino acids. Germline V gives CDR1 DFQATT, CDR2 SNEGSKA (reference sequence). CDR3 nucleotides: TGCAGCGCCGGACACCAAGGAGGCTACACCTTC. Amino acids: CSAGHQGGYTF.

The rearrangement links TRBV7-9 to TRBJ2-5; weak D call: TRBD1 (6 bases). Trimming stripped 3 bases from V and 2 bases from J, with 10 bases between. This CDR3 spans 14 amino acids. Per the germline V gene, CDR1 is SEHNR and CDR2 is FQNEAQ (reference sequence). The DNA of the CDR3 is TGTGCCAGCAGCTTTAGGACAGAGCAAGAGACCCAGTACTTC. Protein sequence: CASSFRTEQETQYF.

The chain is built from TRBV7-2 and TRBJ2-5; 10 bases match TRBD2. CDR1 and CDR2 (germline): SGHTA, FQGNSA. V shed 5 bases, J shed 5 bases, and the junction held 11 bases outside the gene matches. The CDR3 extends over 16 amino acids. This chain's CDR3 is CASSTGTSVGGETQYF. The CDR3 DNA follows: TGTGCCAGCAGCACAGGGACTAGCGTAGGGGGGGAGACCCAGTACTTC.

The chain couples TRBV6-1 to TRBJ2-1, with D perhaps TRBD2 (6 bases). V gave up 4 bases and J gave up 6 bases, with 13 bases separating them. The CDR3 is 14 residues long. CDR1 is MNHNS, CDR2 SASEGT, per germline. CDR3 coding DNA: TGTGCCAGCAGTGGATGGGGGGACGGCAATGAGCAGTTCTTC. It is translated as CASSGWGDGNEQFF.